The 9 T cell receptor beta chains listed next were all sequenced from one sample in a study of cytomegalovirus exposure and HLA in healthy donors. The protocol was immunoSEQ multiplex PCR, while the TCRdb copy is restricted to in-frame clones and leaves out a portion. The table includes about 130,000 clones, around 89% detected once. Specimen: PBMCs. The receptor set was obtained from a woman aged 25-40 years in good health and CMV-seropositive.

The chain is built from TRBV5-1 and TRBJ2-6; 7 bases are a match to TRBD1. The CDR3 totals 18 residues. V shed 4 bases and J 0 bases; nucleotides not matched to a gene: 10. Looked up from germline, CDR1 is SGHRS and CDR2 is YFSETQ. CDR3 in DNA: TGCGCCAGCAGCAGACGGACAGGCTTAAACTCTGGGGCCAACGTCCTGACTTTC. Amino acids: CASSRRTGLNSGANVLTF.

V usage is TRBV6-5 and J usage is TRBJ2-7, with a weak D call TRBD2 (6 bases). The V and J ends lost 5 bases and 4 bases respectively, with 15 bases between them. This CDR3 contains 14 residues. Germline CDR1 is MNHEY and CDR2 is SVGAGI. Here the CDR3 reads CASSAGNRGYEQYF. The CDR3 nucleotides are TGTGCCAGCAGTGCCGGGAATCGGGGGTACGAGCAGTACTTC.

The chain joins TRBV5-1 to TRBJ2-7, with unresolved D. CDR3 length equals 13 residues. Germline V gene data show CDR1 as SGHRS and CDR2 as YFSETQ. V was shortened by 0 bases and J by 4 bases, with 8 bases between the two germline ends. The CDR3 here is CASSLDGWYEQYF. The CDR3 DNA is TGCGCCAGCAGCTTGGACGGTTGGTACGAGCAGTACTTC.

The rearrangement joins TRBV7-8 to TRBJ1-2; the D gene is possibly TRBD1 (6 bases). CDR1 is SGHVS, CDR2 FQNEAQ, per germline. The CDR3 covers 14 residues. The germline V and J ends were trimmed by 0 bases and 2 bases, with 7 bases remaining between them. The CDR3 nucleotides read TGTGCCAGCAGCTTAGCTACAGGGAACTATGGCTACACCTTC. Translated: CASSLATGNYGYTF.

J is TRBJ1-1 and V is TRBV29-1; a weak D match, TRBD1 (5 bases). CDR1 SQVTM and CDR2 ANQGSEA come from the germline V gene. V lost 4 bases and J lost 2, with 11 bases in between. The CDR3 sequence is 13 residues long. This chain's CDR3 is CSVVGGFNTEAFF. The DNA for the CDR3 is TGCAGCGTTGTGGGGGGGTTCAACACTGAAGCTTTCTTT. The full variable domain, with the rest looked up from reference TRBV29-1 and TRBJ1-1, is SAVISQKPSRDICQRGTSLTIQCQVDSQVTMMFWYRQQPGQSLTLIATANQGSEATYESGFVIDKFPISRPNLTFSTLTVSNMSPEDSSIYLCSVVGGFNTEAFFGQGTRLTVV.

This chain links TRBV5-1 with TRBJ2-1; 8 bases agree with TRBD2. Trimming took 5 bases from V and 7 from J; bases not matched to a gene: 8. CDR3 length: 14 amino acids. Germline loops: CDR1 SGHRS, CDR2 YFSETQ. The CDR3 region is CASSLRGAENEQFF. CDR3 DNA sequence: TGCGCCAGCAGTCTGCGGGGGGCCGAAAATGAGCAGTTCTTC.

Notes on this clone: At one of its ends the junction is not consistent with the germline gene, which may arise from a read error. The genes are TRBV7-7 and TRBJ2-7; TRBD1 matches at 10 bases. This CDR3 is 15 amino acids long. CDR1 and CDR2 from the germline V gene are SSHAT and FNYEAQ (reference sequence). The CDR3 loop is CASSIGTGDTYEQYF. The CDR3 DNA is TGTGCTAGCAGCATAGGGACAGGGGATACCTACGAGCAGTACTTC.

The J gene is TRBJ2-2, the V gene TRBV27; 8 bases map to TRBD2. Trimming cost V 0 bases and J 1 base; bases outside gene matches: 7. The CDR3 length is 18 residues. CDR1 is MNHEY, CDR2 SMNVEV, per germline (reference sequence). This CDR3 reads CASSLSIAGGLNTGELFF. CDR3 nucleotides: TGTGCCAGCAGTTTATCAATCGCGGGAGGCTTGAACACCGGGGAGCTGTTTTTT.

The chain uses TRBV27 and TRBJ2-7; TRBD2 matches 9 bases. V shed 2 bases and J 4 bases; nucleotides not matched to a gene: 6. The germline V gene has CDR1 MNHEY and CDR2 SMNVEV (reference sequence). This CDR3 is built from 15 residues. For the CDR3, the DNA is TGTGCCAGCAGTTTAGTACGTCTAGCGGGATACGAGCAGTACTTC. This translates into CASSLVRLAGYEQYF.